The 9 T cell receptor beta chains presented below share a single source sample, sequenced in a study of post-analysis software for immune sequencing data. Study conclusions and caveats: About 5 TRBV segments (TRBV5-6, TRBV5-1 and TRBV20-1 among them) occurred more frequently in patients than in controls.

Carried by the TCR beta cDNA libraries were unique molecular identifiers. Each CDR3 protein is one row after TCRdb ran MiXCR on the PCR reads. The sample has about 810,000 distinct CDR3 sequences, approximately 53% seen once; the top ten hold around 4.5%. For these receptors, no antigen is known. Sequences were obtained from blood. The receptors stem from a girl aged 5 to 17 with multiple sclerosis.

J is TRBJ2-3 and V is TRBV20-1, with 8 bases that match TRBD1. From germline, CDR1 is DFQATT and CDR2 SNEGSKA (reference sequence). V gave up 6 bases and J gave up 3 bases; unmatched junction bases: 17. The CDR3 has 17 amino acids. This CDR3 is CSANPPGGRKMTDTQYF. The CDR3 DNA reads TGCAGTGCCAACCCACCAGGGGGCCGAAAGATGACAGATACGCAGTATTTT.

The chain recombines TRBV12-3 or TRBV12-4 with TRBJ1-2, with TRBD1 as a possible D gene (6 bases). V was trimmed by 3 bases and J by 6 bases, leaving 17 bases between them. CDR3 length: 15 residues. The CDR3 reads CASSLFGGAPDGYTF. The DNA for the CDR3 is TGTGCCAGCAGTTTGTTTGGGGGGGCGCCGGATGGCTACACCTTC.

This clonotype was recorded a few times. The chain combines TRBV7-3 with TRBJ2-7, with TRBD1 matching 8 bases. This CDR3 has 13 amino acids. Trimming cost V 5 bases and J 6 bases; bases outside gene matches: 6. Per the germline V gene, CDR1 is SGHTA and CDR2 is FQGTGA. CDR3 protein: CASSVLTGAEQYF. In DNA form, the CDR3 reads TGTGCCAGCAGCGTATTGACAGGGGCCGAGCAGTACTTC.

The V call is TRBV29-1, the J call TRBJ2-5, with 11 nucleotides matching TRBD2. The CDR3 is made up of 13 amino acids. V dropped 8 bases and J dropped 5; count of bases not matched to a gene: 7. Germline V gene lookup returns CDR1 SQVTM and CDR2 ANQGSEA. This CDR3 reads CSSLAGGGETQYF. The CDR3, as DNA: TGCAGCTCCCTAGCGGGGGGCGGCGAGACCCAGTACTTC.

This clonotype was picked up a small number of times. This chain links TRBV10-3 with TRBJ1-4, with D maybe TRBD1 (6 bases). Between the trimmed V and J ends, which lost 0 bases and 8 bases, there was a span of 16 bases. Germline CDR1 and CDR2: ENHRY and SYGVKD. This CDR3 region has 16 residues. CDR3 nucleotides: TGTGCCATCAGTGAGTCGCGCGGACAGAGCGTAGAAAAACTGTTTTTT. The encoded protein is CAISESRGQSVEKLFF.

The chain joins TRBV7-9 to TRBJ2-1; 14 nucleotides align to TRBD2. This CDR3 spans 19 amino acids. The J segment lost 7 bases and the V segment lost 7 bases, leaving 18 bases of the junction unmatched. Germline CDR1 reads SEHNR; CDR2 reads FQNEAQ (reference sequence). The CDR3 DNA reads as TGTGCCAGCAATATAGGACTAGCGGGGGGTCACCCGGCTAGGAATGAGCAGTTCTTC. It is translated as CASNIGLAGGHPARNEQFF.

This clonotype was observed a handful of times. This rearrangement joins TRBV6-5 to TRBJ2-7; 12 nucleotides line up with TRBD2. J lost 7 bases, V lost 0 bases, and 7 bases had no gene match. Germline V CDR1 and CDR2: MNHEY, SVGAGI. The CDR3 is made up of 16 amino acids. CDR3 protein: CASSYSTSGGLQEQYF. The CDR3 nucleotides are TGTGCCAGCAGTTACTCGACTAGCGGGGGCCTCCAAGAGCAGTACTTC.

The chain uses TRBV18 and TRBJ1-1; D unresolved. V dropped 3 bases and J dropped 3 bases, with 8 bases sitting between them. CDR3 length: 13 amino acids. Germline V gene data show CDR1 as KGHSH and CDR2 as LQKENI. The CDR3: CASSPVVDTEAFF. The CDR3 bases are TGTGCCAGCTCACCGGTGGTGGACACTGAAGCTTTCTTT.

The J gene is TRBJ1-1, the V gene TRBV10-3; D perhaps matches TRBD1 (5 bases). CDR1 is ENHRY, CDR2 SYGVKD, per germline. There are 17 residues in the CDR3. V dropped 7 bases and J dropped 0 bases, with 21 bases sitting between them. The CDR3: CAIIGRDGRSVNTEAFF. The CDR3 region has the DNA TGTGCCATCATTGGAAGGGACGGGAGAAGCGTGAACACTGAAGCTTTCTTT.